This T cell receptor beta chain was found in a study of identifying expanded T cells in peripheral blood. The germline V and J ends were trimmed by 0 bases and 6 bases, with 11 bases remaining between them. In germline, CDR1 is MNHEY, CDR2 SVGAGI. This CDR3 contains 14 residues. TCRdb's table, derived via immunoSEQ multiplex PCR, lists solely in-frame clones and lacks some. Among over 85,000 clones listed, 88% were seen once. The source of this sequence is a person between 18 and 69 years old in good health. The gene calls are TRBV6-5 and TRBJ1-1, with D unclear. Input material: blood. The DNA of the CDR3 is TGTGCCAGCAGTTACTCCCAAAGGGCTCCTGAAGCTTTCTTT. Translating it yields CASSYSQRAPEAFF.